This T cell receptor beta chain came from a study of shared T cell receptors in the human thymus. This table comes from immunoSEQ multiplex PCR, and its TCRdb copy is limited to in-frame clones, with some not included. The sample contains under 450,000 clones, about 95% of which appear only once. This clone appeared once. Germline V gene data show CDR1 as KGHSH and CDR2 as LQKENI. The CDR3 is 13 amino acids. V was pared by 6 bases and J by 2 bases, with 10 bases between. The chain recombines TRBV18 with TRBJ1-2; D ambiguous. Sequencing was performed on thymocytes. The source is a human donor. CDR3 region: CASSPRRNYGYTF. CDR3 nucleotides: TGTGCCAGCTCCCCCCGGCGCAACTATGGCTACACCTTC.